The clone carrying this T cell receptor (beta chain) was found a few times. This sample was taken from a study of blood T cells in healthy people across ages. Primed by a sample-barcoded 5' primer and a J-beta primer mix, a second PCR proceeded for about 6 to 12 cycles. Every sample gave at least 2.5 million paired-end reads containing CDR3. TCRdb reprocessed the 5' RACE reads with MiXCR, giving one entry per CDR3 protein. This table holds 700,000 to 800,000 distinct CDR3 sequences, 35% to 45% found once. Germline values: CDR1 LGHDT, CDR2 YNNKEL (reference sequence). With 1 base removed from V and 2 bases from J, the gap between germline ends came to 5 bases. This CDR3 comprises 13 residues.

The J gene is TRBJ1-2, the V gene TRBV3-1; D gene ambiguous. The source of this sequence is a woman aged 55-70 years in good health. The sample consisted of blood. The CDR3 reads CASSQVGNYGYTF. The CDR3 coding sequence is TGTGCCAGCAGCCAAGTTGGGAACTATGGCTACACCTTC. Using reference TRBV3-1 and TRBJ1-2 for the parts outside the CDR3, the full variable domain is DTAVSQTPKYLVTQMGNDKSIKCEQNLGHDTMYWYKQDSKKFLKIMFSYNNKELIINETVPNRFSPKSPDKAHLNLHINSLELGDSAVYFCASSQVGNYGYTFGSGTRLTVV.